This entry concerns a single T cell receptor (beta chain). Its antigen remains unidentified. No much larger clonotype is one base removed from it; base qualities were not supplied. A single peripheral blood draw of 95 to 150 mL on average was collected from each donor into heparinised tubes. A BD FACSAria II and a panel including CD45RO, CCR7, CD25, CD127, CD95 and CD27 were used to sort naive, central memory, regulatory and stem cell-like memory CD4+ T cells. A purity above 95% was achieved for all sorted populations. PBMCs were isolated right away by Lymphoprep density gradient centrifugation and were stained directly, without culture. Samples were stained and sorted in pairs, with one healthy donor and one patient per experiment, so that batch effects were minimized. This sample is drawn from a study of beta chain features in type 1 diabetes (dated by TCRdb to 2017 to 2018). With regard to the full study: Patients and healthy donors did not differ in mean age, gender distribution, total cell number or subset yield. In the study, recently diagnosed type 1 diabetes patients and matched healthy donors were compared on the TCRB repertoires of their sorted circulating CD4+ T cell subsets. A total of 90 million to 140 million sorted cells were examined across all samples, and RNA yield correlated strongly with the number of cells per subset. Whereas all 30 or so donors provided naive and central memory subsets, regulatory and stem cell-like memory subsets were isolated from just 8 patients and roughly eight healthy donors. Overall study results and their limits: Patients with type 1 diabetes made fewer insertions and deleted more nucleotides at VDJ recombination sites, implying thymic rearrangement abnormalities. Shorter templates might have been favored by PCR, but patient and control samples were amplified and corrected together, so both groups would have been affected equally by any skew. A moderate but significant shortening of TCRB CDR3 length was observed in type 1 diabetes patients in all four CD4+ subsets. Because cDNA was sequenced instead of genomic DNA, activated cells with high expression could be over-represented, although the groups did not differ in activation or CD3 levels. Because the HLA sub-analyses included only small numbers of individuals, any influence of HLA type on TCRB rearrangement was left unresolved. Naive, central memory and regulatory TCRB repertoires appeared more similar among patients than among healthy donors.

All of the isolated RNA was reverse transcribed with the High Capacity cDNA Reverse Transcription Kit, so expressed TCRB transcripts were sequenced. Deep immunoSEQ sequencing was applied to naive, central memory and regulatory T cell samples, giving an average of roughly 3.6 million total reads per sample. Sorted cells were lysed in RLT buffer, and RNA was extracted using DNase-treated RNeasy Micro or Mini kits according to cell number. Each cell subset was processed separately to prevent cross-contamination, with patient and healthy donor samples processed together. The immunoSEQ multiplex PCR was used to amplify TCRB sequences from cDNA, generating 87-bp fragments that spanned the CDR3 region. Sequencing of the amplicons was performed on the Illumina HiSeq platform. Regarding the original processing steps: PCR bias was computationally corrected using synthetic template baselines, reads within Hamming distance 2 were collapsed, and singletons that could not be merged were discarded. Reads were aligned to IMGT to assign V, D and J genes, CDR3 length, and insertions or deletions at six rearrangement sites. Within each subset, clonotype counts were normalized to sorted cell number, and only after that were true diversity and Gini coefficients computed with the tcR R package. The overlap coefficient, calculated on TCRB nucleotide sequences, was used to measure repertoire sharing. The clones in this table, taken by TCRdb from immuneACCESS, are in-frame only. Not every clone is retained; where verified, under half of the shortfall comes from an unresolved V gene, and the cause of the rest is unknown. That table supplies the V and J calls and clone size; D and trimming were determined from the DNA. The sample profile shows around 200,000 clones; 13% of them were found once. The ten largest clones add up to around 0.63% of the sample.

From the cysteine through the phenylalanine, the CDR3 covers 13 amino acids. CDR3 DNA is the only sequence kept; it has 39 bases, read in frame from the first base. The germline V and J ends show losses of 7 bases and 7 bases respectively, and no gene match explains 9 bases of the junction. Based on the germline V gene, the CDR1 and CDR2 sequences are MGHDK and SYGVNS. This receptor was taken from a woman younger than 30 in good health. Sequencing was performed on central memory CD4+ T cells from blood. Recombination connected TRBV25-1 to TRBJ2-5; a stretch of 7 junction bases matches TRBD1. The sequence in DNA is TGTGCCAGCACCACAAGGACAGGCGGGACCCAGTACTTC. The resulting protein is CASTTRTGGTQYF.